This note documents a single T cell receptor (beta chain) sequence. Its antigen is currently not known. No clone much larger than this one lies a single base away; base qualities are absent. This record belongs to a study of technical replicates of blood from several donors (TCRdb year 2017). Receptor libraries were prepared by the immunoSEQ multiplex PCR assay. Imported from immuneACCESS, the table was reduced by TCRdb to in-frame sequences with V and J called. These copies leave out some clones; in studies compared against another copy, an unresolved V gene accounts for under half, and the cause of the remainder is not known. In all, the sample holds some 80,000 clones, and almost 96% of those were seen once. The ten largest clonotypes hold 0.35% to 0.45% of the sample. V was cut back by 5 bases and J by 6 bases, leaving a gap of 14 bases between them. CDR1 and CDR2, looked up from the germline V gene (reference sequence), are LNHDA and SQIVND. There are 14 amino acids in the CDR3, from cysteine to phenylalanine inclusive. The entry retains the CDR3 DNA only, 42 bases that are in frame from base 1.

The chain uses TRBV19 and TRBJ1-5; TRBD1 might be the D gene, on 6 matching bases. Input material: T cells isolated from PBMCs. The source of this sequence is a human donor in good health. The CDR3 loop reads CASSAQGMSQPQHF. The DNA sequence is TGTGCCAGTAGTGCACAGGGAATGTCTCAGCCCCAGCATTTT.